Listed here are 22 T cell receptor beta chains from one sample, sequenced in a study of shared clonotypes between healthy human individuals. The method was immunoSEQ multiplex PCR; TCRdb's version includes in-frame clones alone and lacks a portion of them. In the table there are around 430,000 clones, 70% to 80% of which are singletons. Source material: PBMCs. These receptors were collected from a middle-aged woman in good health. Some clones in this sample may be carry-over from other donors' samples.

The chain employs TRBV18 and TRBJ1-1, with TRBD1 identical over 8 bases. This CDR3 comprises 15 residues. CDR1 KGHSH and CDR2 LQKENI come from the germline V gene. Trimming took 5 bases from V and 1 from J; bases not matched to a gene: 6. The CDR3 protein is CASSYDRGRNTEAFF. The CDR3 DNA is TGTGCCAGCTCATACGACAGGGGACGGAACACTGAAGCTTTCTTT.

This clone has ten or more counts. The rearrangement links TRBV28 to TRBJ1-2; D call uncertain. The V and J ends lost 5 bases and 5 bases respectively, with 6 bases between them. Germline values: CDR1 MDHEN, CDR2 SYDVKM. CDR3 length: 11 residues. CDR3 DNA: TGTGCCAGCAGTGATAATTATGGCTACACCTTC. It specifies CASSDNYGYTF.

V is TRBV11-2 and J is TRBJ1-2; a weak D match, TRBD1 (6 bases). V was trimmed by 2 bases and J by 0 bases, leaving 10 bases between them. The V gene's germline CDR1 is SGHAT and CDR2 FQNNGV. The CDR3 is made up of 15 amino acids. The CDR3 is CASSLQGPANYGYTF. As DNA, the CDR3 is TGTGCCAGCAGCTTACAGGGGCCAGCTAACTATGGCTACACCTTC.

The V and J genes are TRBV7-7 and TRBJ2-2; the match to TRBD2 covers 9 bases. V lost 5 bases, J lost 3 bases, and 1 base stayed unmatched. Germline V gene lookup returns CDR1 SSHAT and CDR2 FNYEAQ (reference sequence). This CDR3 comprises 14 residues. The CDR3 nucleotides read TGTGCCAGCAGCCGACTAGCGGACACCGGGGAGCTGTTTTTT. Its translation is CASSRLADTGELFF.

This clone was detected only a few times. The chain employs TRBV10-1 and TRBJ1-1; D unresolved. Germline V gene sequence: CDR1 WNHNN, CDR2 SYGVQD (reference sequence). This CDR3 region has 15 residues. The V end lost 5 bases, the J end lost 1 base, and 14 bases lay between the germline ends. This CDR3 reads CASSPDQNPNTEAFF. The CDR3 region has the DNA TGCGCCAGCAGTCCAGACCAGAACCCGAACACTGAAGCTTTCTTT.

The genes are TRBV5-4 and TRBJ2-7; TRBD1 might be the D (6 bases). The CDR3 length is 14 residues. Trimming cost V 4 bases and J 2 bases, with 13 bases left between them. Germline CDR1 and CDR2: SGHNT and YYREEE (reference sequence). The CDR3 reads CASSRDIFTYEQYF. In nucleotides, the CDR3 is TGTGCCAGCAGCCGGGACATCTTCACCTACGAGCAGTACTTC.

Comment on this clone: Other nucleotide sequences from this sample produce the same CDR3. V usage is TRBV6-1 and J usage is TRBJ2-1; D gene uncertain. Germline V gene lookup returns CDR1 MNHNS and CDR2 SASEGT. V shed 3 bases and J shed 1 base, with 7 bases lying between them. The CDR3 contains 14 residues. The CDR3 spells CASSDWSSYNEQFF. CDR3 DNA: TGTGCCAGCAGTGACTGGAGTTCCTACAATGAGCAGTTCTTC.

The chain carries TRBV30 and TRBJ2-7; TRBD1 aligns across 7 bases. V trimming: 3 bases; J trimming: 4 bases; junction bases outside the gene matches: 9. Germline loops: CDR1 GTSNPN, CDR2 SVGIG (reference sequence). CDR3 size: 14 residues. Here the CDR3 DNA reads TGTGCCTGGAGCATGATAGACAGGGTTTACGAGCAGTACTTC. It is translated as CAWSMIDRVYEQYF.

In nucleotides, the CDR3 is TGTGCCAGCAGCGTACTCCCGGGACAAAGCAATGAGCAGTTCTTC. It codes for CASSVLPGQSNEQFF. The genes are TRBV9 and TRBJ2-1, with D possibly being TRBD1 (6 bases). The CDR3 length is 15 residues. V was shortened by 1 base and J by 6 bases, with 14 bases between the two germline ends. Germline V lookup: CDR1 SGDLS, CDR2 YYNGEE.

This clone was detected once. The chain uses TRBV4-3 and TRBJ2-1; TRBD2 aligns across 8 bases. The CDR3 totals 15 residues. CDR1 and CDR2 (germline): LGHNA, YSLEER. Germline trimming cut 3 bases from V and 3 bases from J; bases unmatched to any gene: 4. The CDR3 sequence is CASSQKTSDYNEQFF. The CDR3 DNA follows: TGCGCCAGCAGCCAGAAGACTAGCGACTACAATGAGCAGTTCTTC.

This clone appeared once. The DNA for the CDR3 is TGTGCCAGCAGTACCCGACAGGGGGAAGCTAACTATGGCTACACCTTC. This sequence encodes CASSTRQGEANYGYTF. The chain employs TRBV27 and TRBJ1-2; 9 positions agree with TRBD1. CDR1 and CDR2 (germline): MNHEY, SMNVEV (reference sequence). This CDR3 comprises 16 residues. With 5 bases clipped from V and 0 bases from J, the junction kept 7 bases outside the gene matches.

The V call is TRBV7-9, the J call TRBJ2-7; the D is unclear. The ends were cut back, 3 bases at V and 4 bases at J, with 7 bases in the middle. In germline, CDR1 is SEHNR, CDR2 FQNEAQ (reference sequence). The CDR3 spans 12 residues. CDR3 bases: TGTGCCAGCAGCTTTGACGGTTACGAGCAGTACTTC. This sequence encodes CASSFDGYEQYF.

This clone was counted a few times. The chain employs TRBV2 and TRBJ2-1; 8 nucleotides agree with TRBD2. V lost 5 bases and J lost 6; bases outside the gene matches: 3. This CDR3 has 13 amino acids. Germline-derived CDR1 and CDR2 are SNHLY and FYNNEI. The DNA of the CDR3 is TGTGCCAGCAGTCCGACTAGCGTCAATGAGCAGTTCTTC. This encodes CASSPTSVNEQFF.

The gene calls are TRBV9 and TRBJ2-5; TRBD1 or TRBD2 may be the D gene (6 bases each). The J call may be faulty, since TRBJ2-7 better matches the DNA end. The CDR3 has 14 amino acids. Per germline, CDR1 SGDLS and CDR2 YYNGEE. The CDR3 DNA follows: TGTGCCAGCAGCCCCGGTGGGGGCGGGAACGAGCAGTACTTC. Translating it yields CASSPGGGGNEQYF.

The table lists this clone with a few counts. This chain connects TRBV30 to TRBJ1-5, with 9 nucleotides matching TRBD1. The CDR3 is made up of 15 amino acids. V lost 0 bases and J lost 4; bases outside the gene matches: 4. Germline-derived CDR1 and CDR2 are GTSNPN and SVGIG (reference sequence). This CDR3 reads CAWSVGTGRNQPQHF. The CDR3 nucleotides are TGTGCCTGGAGTGTAGGGACAGGGAGAAATCAGCCCCAGCATTTT.

Turning to this clone: The conserved phenylalanine or tryptophan is not found at the CDR3 terminus, so this likely reflects a read error. The DNA is left out, because the CDR3 cannot be placed on it with certainty; the CDR3 is given as TCRdb lists it. The gene calls are TRBV30 and TRBJ1-4. Germline loops: CDR1 GTSNPN, CDR2 SVGIG (reference sequence). Termini included, the CDR3 measures 15 amino acids. The CDR3 reads CAWSVGNTTNEKLVL.

The J gene is TRBJ1-2, the V gene TRBV27, with D possibly matching TRBD1 (5 bases). The CDR3 covers 13 residues. V lost 3 bases to trimming and J lost 6 bases, with 11 bases between them. CDR1 is MNHEY, CDR2 SMNVEV, per germline (reference sequence). The CDR3 protein is CASSLGGVDGYTF. Here the CDR3 DNA reads TGTGCCAGCAGTTTGGGGGGTGTCGATGGCTACACCTTC.

This clone appeared a single time. The rearrangement links TRBV11-3 to TRBJ2-7; D is unresolved. Germline V gene lookup returns CDR1 SGHNT and CDR2 YENEEA. The CDR3 sequence is 13 residues long. V was pared by 5 bases and J by 6 bases, with 14 bases between. The CDR3 nucleotides read TGTGCCAGCAGCCTAAACCACGGCTTCGAGCAGTACTTC. Translation gives CASSLNHGFEQYF.

The chain carries TRBV27 and TRBJ2-3, with 8 bases identical to TRBD2. Trimming cost V 2 bases and J 0 bases; bases outside gene matches: 4. Germline V CDR1 and CDR2: MNHEY, SMNVEV (reference sequence). This CDR3 comprises 16 residues. CDR3 coding DNA: TGTGCCAGCAGTTTAGGCGGGGGGCTTAGCACAGATACGCAGTATTTT. This encodes CASSLGGGLSTDTQYF.

This chain uses TRBV27 with TRBJ2-7; no definite D call. Germline V gene lookup returns CDR1 MNHEY and CDR2 SMNVEV (reference sequence). The CDR3 runs to 15 residues. V lost 6 bases and J lost 0, with 15 bases in between. The CDR3 region has the DNA TGTGCCAGCAGCTATAGACCCGAAGCCTCCTACGAGCAGTACTTC. Amino acid sequence: CASSYRPEASYEQYF.

The rearrangement uses TRBV5-1 and TRBJ2-1; possible D gene TRBD1, 6 bases. V was trimmed by 0 bases and J by 2 bases, leaving 9 bases between them. The germline V gene encodes CDR1 SGHRS and CDR2 YFSETQ. The CDR3 spans 15 residues. The CDR3 DNA sequence: TGCGCCAGCAGCTTGGAAGGGGGAACCTACAATGAGCAGTTCTTC. It encodes CASSLEGGTYNEQFF.

V gene TRBV11-2 combines with J gene TRBJ2-2, with 9 positions matching TRBD2. CDR1 and CDR2 (germline): SGHAT, FQNNGV. The CDR3 extends over 17 amino acids. With 3 bases clipped from V and 6 bases from J, the junction kept 11 bases outside the gene matches. The CDR3 DNA sequence: TGTGCCAGCAGCTTGAGGGCGGGAGGGCCAAGGGCCGGGGAGCTGTTTTTT. This encodes CASSLRAGGPRAGELFF.